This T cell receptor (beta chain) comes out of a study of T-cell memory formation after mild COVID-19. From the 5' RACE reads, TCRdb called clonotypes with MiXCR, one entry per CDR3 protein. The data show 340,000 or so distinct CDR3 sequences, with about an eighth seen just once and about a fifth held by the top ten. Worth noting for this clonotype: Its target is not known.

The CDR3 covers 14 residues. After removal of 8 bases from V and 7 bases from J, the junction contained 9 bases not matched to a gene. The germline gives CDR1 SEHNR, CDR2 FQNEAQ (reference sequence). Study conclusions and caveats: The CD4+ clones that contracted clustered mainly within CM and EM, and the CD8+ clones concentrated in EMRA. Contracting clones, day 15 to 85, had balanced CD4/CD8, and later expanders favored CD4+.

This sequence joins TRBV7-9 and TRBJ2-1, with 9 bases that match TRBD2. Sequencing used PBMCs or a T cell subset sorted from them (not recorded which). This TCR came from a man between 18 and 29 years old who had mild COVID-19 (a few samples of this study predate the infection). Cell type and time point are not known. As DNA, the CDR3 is TGTGCCAGCGAACTAGCGGGCACGGGTAATGAGCAGTTCTTC. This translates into CASELAGTGNEQFF.